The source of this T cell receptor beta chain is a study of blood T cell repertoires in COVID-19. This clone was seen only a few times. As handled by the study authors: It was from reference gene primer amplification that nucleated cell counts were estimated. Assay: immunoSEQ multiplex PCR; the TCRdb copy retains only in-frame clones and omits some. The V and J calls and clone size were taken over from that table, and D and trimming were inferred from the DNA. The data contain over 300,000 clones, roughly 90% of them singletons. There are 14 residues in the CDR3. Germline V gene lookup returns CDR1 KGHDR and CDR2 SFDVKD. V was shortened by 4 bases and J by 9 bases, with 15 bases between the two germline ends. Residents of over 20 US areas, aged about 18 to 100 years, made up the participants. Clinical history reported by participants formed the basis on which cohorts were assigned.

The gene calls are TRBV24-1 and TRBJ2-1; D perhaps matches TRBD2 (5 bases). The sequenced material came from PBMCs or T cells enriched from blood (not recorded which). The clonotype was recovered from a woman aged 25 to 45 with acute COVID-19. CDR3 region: CATSDRTSKGEQFF. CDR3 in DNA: TGTGCCACCAGTGACCGGACTTCTAAGGGTGAGCAGTTCTTC.